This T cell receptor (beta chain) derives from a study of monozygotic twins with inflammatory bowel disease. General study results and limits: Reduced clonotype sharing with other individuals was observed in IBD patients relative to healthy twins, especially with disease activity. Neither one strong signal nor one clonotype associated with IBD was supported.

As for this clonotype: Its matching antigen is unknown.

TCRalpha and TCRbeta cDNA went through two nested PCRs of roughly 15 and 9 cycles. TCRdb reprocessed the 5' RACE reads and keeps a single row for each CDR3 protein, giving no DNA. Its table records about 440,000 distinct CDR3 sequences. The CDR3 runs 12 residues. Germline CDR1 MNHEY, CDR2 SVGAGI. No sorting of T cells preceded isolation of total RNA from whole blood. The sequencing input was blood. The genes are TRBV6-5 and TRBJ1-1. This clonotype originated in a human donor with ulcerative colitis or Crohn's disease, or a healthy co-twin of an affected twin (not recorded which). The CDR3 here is CASSPDTLNAFF.